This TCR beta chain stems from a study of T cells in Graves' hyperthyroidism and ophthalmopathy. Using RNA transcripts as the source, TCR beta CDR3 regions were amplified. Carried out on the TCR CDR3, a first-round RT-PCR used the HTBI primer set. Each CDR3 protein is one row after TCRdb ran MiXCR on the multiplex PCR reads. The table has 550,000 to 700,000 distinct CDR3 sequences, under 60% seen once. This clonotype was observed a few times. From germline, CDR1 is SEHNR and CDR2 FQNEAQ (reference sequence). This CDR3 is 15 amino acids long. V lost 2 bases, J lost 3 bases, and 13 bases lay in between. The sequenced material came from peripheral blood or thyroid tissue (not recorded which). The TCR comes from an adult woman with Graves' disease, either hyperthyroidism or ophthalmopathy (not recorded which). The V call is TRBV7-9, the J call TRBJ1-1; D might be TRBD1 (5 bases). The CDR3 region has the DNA TGTGCCAGCAGCTTACTGTCGGGGCGATACACTGAAGCTTTCTTT. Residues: CASSLLSGRYTEAFF.